The present T cell receptor (beta chain) was sequenced within a study of cytomegalovirus exposure and HLA in healthy donors. Overall study findings and caveats: Many donors shared some public TCRs, even though most TCR sequences were rare. Later on, analysis showed that most CMV-associated TCR beta chains appeared to be HLA-restricted. Cytomegalovirus-associated TCR beta chains were listed, numbering 150 to 200. Highest at DRB1 and lowest at HLA-C, TCR association rates differed among HLA loci in a later analysis.

The PCR made use of 60 Vbeta and 13 Jbeta primers. This table comes from immunoSEQ multiplex PCR, and its TCRdb copy is limited to in-frame clones, with some not included. In all, the sample yields tens of thousands of clones. The germline V gene encodes CDR1 MDHEN and CDR2 SYDVKM. This CDR3 is 13 amino acids long. V was cut by 10 bases and J by 0 bases, with 12 bases left in between. As regards this clone: Its matching antigen is unknown.

This chain connects TRBV28 to TRBJ1-1; D remains ambiguous. The clonotype comes from a man aged 18 to 35 in good health and CMV-seropositive. The material sequenced was PBMCs. The CDR3 DNA sequence: TGTGCCACCGTTAGCCGAATGAACACTGAAGCTTTCTTT. It codes for CATVSRMNTEAFF.